The next 11 T cell receptor beta chains were all read from a single sample in a study of shared clonotypes between healthy human individuals. This table comes from immunoSEQ multiplex PCR, and its TCRdb copy is limited to in-frame clones, with some not included. The repertoire holds about 2.3 million clones, with around 92% as singletons. The specimen was naive CD4+ T cells from PBMCs. Indicated subset: CD45RA+ positively selected. The origin of the receptors is a man between 18 and 35 years old in good health. Some clones in this sample may be carry-over from other donors' samples.

The chain carries TRBV28 and TRBJ2-5, with D perhaps matching TRBD2 (6 bases). Germline assignment: CDR1 MDHEN and CDR2 SYDVKM. The CDR3 is 12 residues long. Trimming pared 8 bases from V and 5 bases from J, leaving 12 bases between. The CDR3 region is CASGTGGETQYF. The CDR3 bases are TGTGCCAGCGGAACTGGGGGGGAGACCCAGTACTTC.

CDR3 nucleotide sequence: TGTGCCAGCAGCTCGGGACAGGGGAAGGCCGAGCAGTACTTC. Protein sequence: CASSSGQGKAEQYF. The chain carries TRBV7-9 and TRBJ2-7, with 10 bases aligning to TRBD1. V gave up 4 bases and J gave up 6 bases; unmatched junction bases: 6. The germline CDR1 and CDR2 sequences are SEHNR and FQNEAQ (reference sequence). The CDR3 totals 14 residues.

The chain joins TRBV4-3 to TRBJ1-3, with unresolved D. V gave up 0 bases and J gave up 3 bases, with 12 bases separating them. The CDR3 spans 16 residues. Per germline, CDR1 LGHNA and CDR2 YSLEER. The CDR3 nucleotides are TGCGCCAGCAGCCAAGATATTGTAGGCGGTGGAAACACCATATATTTT. It is translated as CASSQDIVGGGNTIYF.

V is TRBV4-1 and J is TRBJ2-3; D remains ambiguous. Trimming removed 1 base from V and 4 bases from J, with 12 bases in between. The CDR3 runs 15 residues. CDR1 and CDR2 (germline): MGHRA, YSYEKL. The CDR3 here is CASSQALPGADTQYF. The CDR3 DNA is TGCGCCAGCAGCCAAGCCCTCCCTGGAGCAGATACGCAGTATTTT.

This chain uses TRBV29-1 with TRBJ2-1; D not resolved. With 4 bases removed from V and 7 bases from J, the gap between germline ends came to 17 bases. CDR1 SQVTM and CDR2 ANQGSEA come from the germline V gene. This CDR3 has 14 amino acids. CDR3 DNA sequence: TGCAGCGTTGTATCCCCGGGCCTGGTTAATGAGCAGTTCTTC. It is translated as CSVVSPGLVNEQFF.

This rearrangement joins TRBV7-7 to TRBJ2-7, with 11 bases fitting TRBD2. V trimming: 8 bases; J trimming: 6 bases; junction bases outside the gene matches: 6. The CDR3 is made up of 13 amino acids. CDR1 is SSHAT and CDR2 is FNYEAQ in the germline V gene (reference sequence). The CDR3 bases are TGTGCCAGCTCGCCGGGACTAGCGGTCGAGCAGTACTTC. It codes for CASSPGLAVEQYF. The full variable domain, with the rest looked up from reference TRBV7-7 and TRBJ2-7, is GAGVSQSPRYKVTKRGQDVTLRCDPISSHATLYWYQQALGQGPEFLTYFNYEAQPDKSGLPSDRFSAERPEGSISTLTIQRTEQRDSAMYRCASSPGLAVEQYFGPGTRLTVT.

The table lists this clone with a count of one. Distinct nucleotide sequences in the sample also encode this CDR3. The chain recombines TRBV5-1 with TRBJ1-5; D possibly corresponds to TRBD1 (5 bases). The CDR3 totals 14 residues. The germline gives CDR1 SGHRS, CDR2 YFSETQ. Trimming left V 0 bases short and J 4 bases short, with 8 bases between. The CDR3 DNA reads TGCGCCAGCAGCTTGGGACAGCCTAATCAGCCCCAGCATTTT. This codes for CASSLGQPNQPQHF.

This chain joins TRBV14 and TRBJ1-5, with D unclear. This CDR3 region has 13 residues. Germline lookup yields CDR1 SGHDN and CDR2 FVKESK. V was cut by 6 bases and J by 3 bases, with 9 bases left in between. In DNA form, the CDR3 reads TGTGCCAGCAGTGGCGGTCACAATCAGCCCCAGCATTTT. Translated: CASSGGHNQPQHF.

The V and J genes are TRBV5-6 and TRBJ2-7; D remains ambiguous. Germline CDR1 reads SGHDT; CDR2 reads YYEEEE. The CDR3 sequence is 13 residues long. Trimming cost V 4 bases and J 1 base, with 9 bases left between them. The CDR3: CASSALGSYEQYF. The DNA of the CDR3 is TGTGCCAGCAGCGCCTTGGGGTCCTACGAGCAGTACTTC.

This chain joins TRBV7-2 and TRBJ2-7; D is unclear. The germline V gene encodes CDR1 SGHTA and CDR2 FQGNSA. The CDR3 has 16 amino acids. V shed 2 bases and J shed 0 bases, with 14 bases lying between them. Here the CDR3 reads CASSLLFPSSSYEQYF. CDR3 DNA: TGTGCCAGCAGCTTATTGTTCCCATCGAGCTCCTACGAGCAGTACTTC. The full variable domain, its missing parts supplied by reference TRBV7-2 and TRBJ2-7, is GAGVSQSPSNKVTEKGKDVELRCDPISGHTALYWYRQSLGQGLEFLIYFQGNSAPDKSGLPSDRFSAERTGGSVSTLTIQRTQQEDSAVYLCASSLLFPSSSYEQYFGPGTRLTVT.

This chain links TRBV28 with TRBJ2-7; the match to TRBD2 covers 7 bases. The germline CDR1 and CDR2 sequences are MDHEN and SYDVKM. With 6 bases clipped from V and 3 bases from J, the junction kept 17 bases outside the gene matches. The CDR3 has 17 amino acids. CDR3 bases: TGTGCCAGCAGAAGAACTCTAGCGGACCACTGGGGCTACGAGCAGTACTTC. Its protein product is CASRRTLADHWGYEQYF. The whole variable domain, filled in from reference TRBV28 and TRBJ2-7, reads DVKVTQSSRYLVKRTGEKVFLECVQDMDHENMFWYRQDPGLGLRLIYFSYDVKMKEKGDIPEGYSVSREKKERFSLILESASTNQTSMYLCASRRTLADHWGYEQYFGPGTRLTVT.